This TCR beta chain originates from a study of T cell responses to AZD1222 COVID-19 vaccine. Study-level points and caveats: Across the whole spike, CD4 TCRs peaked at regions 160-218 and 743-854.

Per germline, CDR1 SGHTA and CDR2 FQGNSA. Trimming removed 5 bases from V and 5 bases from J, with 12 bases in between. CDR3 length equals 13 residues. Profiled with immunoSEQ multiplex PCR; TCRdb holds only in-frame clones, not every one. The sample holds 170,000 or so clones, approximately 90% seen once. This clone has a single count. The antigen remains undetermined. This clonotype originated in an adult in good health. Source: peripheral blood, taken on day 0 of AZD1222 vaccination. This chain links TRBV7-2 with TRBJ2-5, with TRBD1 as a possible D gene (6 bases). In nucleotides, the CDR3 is TGTGCCAGCAGCGTCAGGGGTTTGGAGACCCAGTACTTC. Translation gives CASSVRGLETQYF.